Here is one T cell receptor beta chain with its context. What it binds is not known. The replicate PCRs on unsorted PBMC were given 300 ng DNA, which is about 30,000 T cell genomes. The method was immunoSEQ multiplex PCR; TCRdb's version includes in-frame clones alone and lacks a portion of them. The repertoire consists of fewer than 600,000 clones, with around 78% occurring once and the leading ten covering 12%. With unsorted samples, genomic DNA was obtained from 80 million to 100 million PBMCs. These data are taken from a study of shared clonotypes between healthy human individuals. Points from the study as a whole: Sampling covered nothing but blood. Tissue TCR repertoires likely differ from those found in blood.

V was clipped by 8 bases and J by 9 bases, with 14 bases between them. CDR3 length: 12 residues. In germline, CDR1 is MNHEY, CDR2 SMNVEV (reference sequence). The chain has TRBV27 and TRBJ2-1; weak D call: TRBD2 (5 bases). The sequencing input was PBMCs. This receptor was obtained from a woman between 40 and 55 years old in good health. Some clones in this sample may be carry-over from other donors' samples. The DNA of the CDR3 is TGTGCCAGCGGGTCTGGCGGGCGTGAGCAGTTCTTC. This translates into CASGSGGREQFF.